This T cell receptor (beta chain) originates from a study of cytomegalovirus exposure and HLA in healthy donors. Some clones are missing from TCRdb's copy, which holds only in-frame ones; the method was immunoSEQ multiplex PCR. The sample lists over 250,000 clones; about 86% were seen once. General study findings and limits: The study labeled 164 TCR beta chains cytomegalovirus-associated. According to a later analysis, TCR clusters from the first cohort tended to co-occur in the 120 or so validation repertoires. In vitro testing confirmed a few CMV-associated chains as specific for CMV antigens.

Notes on this clone: Its target is unknown.

This CDR3 is built from 14 residues. V dropped 3 bases and J dropped 7; count of bases not matched to a gene: 5. Germline V gene lookup returns CDR1 SGHNT and CDR2 YENEEA. The rearrangement links TRBV11-3 to TRBJ1-1; 10 nucleotides align to TRBD1. The sample taken for sequencing was PBMCs. This receptor was taken from a woman aged 18-29 years in good health and CMV-seronegative. The CDR3 spells CASSFGTGVDEAFF. DNA for the CDR3: TGTGCCAGCAGCTTCGGGACAGGGGTCGATGAAGCTTTCTTT.